This TCR beta chain was obtained from a study of T-cell reconstitution after alpha-beta-depleted transplantation in children. This sample's TCRbeta library carried unique molecular identifier barcodes. Using its own MiXCR run on the PCR reads, TCRdb lists one record per CDR3 protein. Of 280,000 or so distinct CDR3 sequences listed, 11% are singletons. Germline V gene sequence: CDR1 SGHTS, CDR2 YDEGEE. The trim removed 4 bases at V and 6 bases at J, leaving 8 bases unmatched. The CDR3 totals 14 residues. This clonotype was detected many times. Its specificity is not known. Whole-study findings and limits: Day-60 TCRbeta diversity that was high in some patients was derived from surviving recipient T cells and thymic progenitors. The authors attributed T-cell counts and diversity one year after transplant mostly to newly produced T cells. Several hundred expanded graft clones reportedly were the source of alpha-beta T cells about two months after transplant.

This clonotype was sampled from a male patient between 2 and 9 years old who had a stem cell transplant for chronic granulomatous disease, so the T cells may come from the graft donor. The input for sequencing was peripheral blood, taken 180 days after TCRalphabeta/CD19-depleted stem cell transplant. The chain recombines TRBV5-8 with TRBJ2-7, with 9 bases lining up with TRBD1. CDR3 sequence (DNA): TGTGCCAGCAGCAAGGGACAGGGCGTCTCCGAGCAGTACTTC. It translates to CASSKGQGVSEQYF. The full variable domain, in which reference TRBV5-8 and TRBJ2-7 provide the parts outside the CDR3, is EAGVTQSPTHLIKTRGQQATLRCSPISGHTSVYWYQQALGLGLQFLLWYDEGEERNRGNFPPRFSGRQFPNYSSELNVNALELEDSALYLCASSKGQGVSEQYFGPGTRLTVT.